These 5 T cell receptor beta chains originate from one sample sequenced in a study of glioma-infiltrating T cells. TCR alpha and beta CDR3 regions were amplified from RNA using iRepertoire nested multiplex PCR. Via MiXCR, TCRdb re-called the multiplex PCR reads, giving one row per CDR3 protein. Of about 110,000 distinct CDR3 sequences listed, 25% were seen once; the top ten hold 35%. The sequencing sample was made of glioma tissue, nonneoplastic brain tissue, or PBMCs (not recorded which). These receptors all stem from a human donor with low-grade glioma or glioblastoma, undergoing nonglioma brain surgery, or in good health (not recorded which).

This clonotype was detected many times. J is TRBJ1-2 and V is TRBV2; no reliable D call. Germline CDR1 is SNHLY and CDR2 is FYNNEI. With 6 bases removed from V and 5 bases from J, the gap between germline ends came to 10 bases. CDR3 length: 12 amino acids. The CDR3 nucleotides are TGTGCCAGCAGCCCGTCTCGATATGGCTACACCTTC. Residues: CASSPSRYGYTF.

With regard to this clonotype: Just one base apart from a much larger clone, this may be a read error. In DNA, the CDR3 is TGCGCCGGCAGCCAAGTCCCCCTACTAAGCTCCTACGAGCAGTACTTC. Amino acids: CAGSQVPLLSSYEQYF. This chain joins TRBV4-1 and TRBJ2-7; D ambiguous. CDR1 and CDR2 (germline): MGHRA, YSYEKL. The CDR3 has 16 residues.

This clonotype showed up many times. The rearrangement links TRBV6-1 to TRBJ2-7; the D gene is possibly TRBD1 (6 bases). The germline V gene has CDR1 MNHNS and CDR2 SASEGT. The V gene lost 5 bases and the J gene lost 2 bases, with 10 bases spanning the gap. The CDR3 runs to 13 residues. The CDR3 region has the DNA TGTGCCAGCAGTCCAGGACAGACCTACGAGCAGTACTTC. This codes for CASSPGQTYEQYF.

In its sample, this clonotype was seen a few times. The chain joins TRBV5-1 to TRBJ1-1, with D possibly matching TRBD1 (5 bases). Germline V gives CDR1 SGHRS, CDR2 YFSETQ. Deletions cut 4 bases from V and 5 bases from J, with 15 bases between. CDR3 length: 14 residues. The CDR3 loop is CASSAGTGATEAFF. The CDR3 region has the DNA TGCGCCAGCAGCGCCGGGACCGGCGCAACTGAAGCTTTCTTT.

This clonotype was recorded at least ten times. DNA of the CDR3: TGTGCCAGCAGCTTAAGGACTATTTACGAGCAGTACTTC. It is translated as CASSLRTIYEQYF. The rearrangement joins TRBV7-2 to TRBJ2-7; the D gene is possibly TRBD2 (6 bases). Germline values: CDR1 SGHTA, CDR2 FQGNSA. V lost 2 bases and J 4 bases, leaving 9 bases between the germline ends. The CDR3 consists of 13 residues.